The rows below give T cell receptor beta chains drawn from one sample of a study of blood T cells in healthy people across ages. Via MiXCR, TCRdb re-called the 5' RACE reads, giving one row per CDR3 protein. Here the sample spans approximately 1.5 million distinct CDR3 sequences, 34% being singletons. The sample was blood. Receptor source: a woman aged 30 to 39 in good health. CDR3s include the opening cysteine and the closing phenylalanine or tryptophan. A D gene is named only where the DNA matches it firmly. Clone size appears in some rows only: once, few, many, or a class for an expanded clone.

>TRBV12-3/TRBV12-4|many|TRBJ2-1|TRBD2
TGTGCCAGCAGTACTAGCGGGAGATTGTTCTTC
CASSTSGRLFF
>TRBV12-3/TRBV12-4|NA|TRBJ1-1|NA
TGTGCCGGCAGTTTAGGGCTAGTGGGAGCTTTCTTT
CAGSLGLVGAFF
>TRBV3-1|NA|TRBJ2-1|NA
TGTGCCAGCAGCCAAGGGGTGGCTAGCAATGAGCAGTTCTTC
CASSQGVASNEQFF
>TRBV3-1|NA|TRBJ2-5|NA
TGTGCCAGCAGCCAAGGACGCGGGACGGAGACCCAGTACTTC
CASSQGRGTETQYF
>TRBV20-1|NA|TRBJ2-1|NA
TGCAGTGCCCCGCGGACGGACTACAATGAGCAGTTCTTC
CSAPRTDYNEQFF
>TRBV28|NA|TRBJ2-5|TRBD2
TGTGCCAGCAAGCTCGGGGCTAGCGGGAAAGAGACCCAGTACTTC
CASKLGASGKETQYF
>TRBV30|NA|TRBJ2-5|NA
TGTGCCTGGAGTGTCATCGGGAGATACGTACACCAGTACTTC
CAWSVIGRYVHQYF
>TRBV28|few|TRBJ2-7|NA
TGTGCCACTTTGGGGGGCGTATCCTACGAGCAGTACTTC
CATLGGVSYEQYF
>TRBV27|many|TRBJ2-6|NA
TGTGCCAGCAGTTTCCTTTCTTCAGGCCCTTCTGGGGCCAACGTCCTGACTTTC
CASSFLSSGPSGANVLTF
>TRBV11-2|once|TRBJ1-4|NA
TGTGCCAGCAGCCAGACAGCTGAAAAACTGTTTTTT
CASSQTAEKLFF
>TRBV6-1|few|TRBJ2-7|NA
TGTGCCAGCAGTAAGACCGAGCCGGCTCGCGAGCAGTACTTC
CASSKTEPAREQYF
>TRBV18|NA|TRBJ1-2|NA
TGTGCCAGCTCCCCGGGGGACACCCATAACTATGGCTACACCTTC
CASSPGDTHNYGYTF
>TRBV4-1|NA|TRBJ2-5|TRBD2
TGCGCCAGCAGCCAAGGGCTAGCGGGAGGATCCACCAGAGAGACCCAGTACTTC
CASSQGLAGGSTRETQYF
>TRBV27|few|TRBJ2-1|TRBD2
TGTGCCAGCAGTTTGGGGGGGATGGATGAGCAGTTCTTC
CASSLGGMDEQFF
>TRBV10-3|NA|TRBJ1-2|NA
TGTGCCACCAGTGCGGGCCCCCTAGGCTATGGCTACACCTTC
CATSAGPLGYGYTF
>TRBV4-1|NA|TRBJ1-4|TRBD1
TGCGCCAGCAGCCAGGGACAGGGGGCTGGTGAAAAACTGTTTTTT
CASSQGQGAGEKLFF
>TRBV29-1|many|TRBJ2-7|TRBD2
TGCAGCGTTCAAGCGGGAGGTCACGAGCAGTACTTC
CSVQAGGHEQYF
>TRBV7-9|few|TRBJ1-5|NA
TGTGCCAGCAGCTTAGGGACAGCCCCCTTTAATCAGCCCCAGCATTTT
CASSLGTAPFNQPQHF
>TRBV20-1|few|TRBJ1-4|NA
TGCAGTGCCACGGGTCAGGGGAAAGAAAAACTGTTTTTT
CSATGQGKEKLFF
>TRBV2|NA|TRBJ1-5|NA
TGTGCCAGCAGTGAAACGACAGCCAATATTCAGCCCCAGCATTTT
CASSETTANIQPQHF
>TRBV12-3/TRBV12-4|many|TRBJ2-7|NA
TGTGCCAGCAGCTTAGAGCCCACTTACGAGCAGTACTTC
CASSLEPTYEQYF
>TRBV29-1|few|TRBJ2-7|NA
TGCAGCGTTGAAGATCCGGCCCGAGGCTACGAGCAGTACTTC
CSVEDPARGYEQYF
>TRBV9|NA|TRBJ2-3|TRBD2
TGTGCCAGCAGCGTACTAGCGGGGGCCTTCACAGATACGCAGTATTTT
CASSVLAGAFTDTQYF
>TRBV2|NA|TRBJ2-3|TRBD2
TGTGCCAGCAGGGGACTAGCGGGGGACACAGATACGCAGTATTTT
CASRGLAGDTDTQYF
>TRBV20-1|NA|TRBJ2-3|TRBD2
TGCAGTGCCCTCATCACTGGGGCCGGGGGGGATACGCAGTATTTT
CSALITGAGGDTQYF
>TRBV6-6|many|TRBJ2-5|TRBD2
TGTGCCAGCAGTATTAGCGGGGGGGCGTCCATCCAGTACTTC
CASSISGGASIQYF
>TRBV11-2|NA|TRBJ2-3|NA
TGTGCCAGCAGCCTCCGGGGATATAGCACAGATATGCAGTATTTT
CASSLRGYSTDMQYF
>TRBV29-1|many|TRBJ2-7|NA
TGCAGCGTCGAAGACAGAGACGAGCAGTACTTC
CSVEDRDEQYF
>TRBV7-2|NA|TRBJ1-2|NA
TGTGCCAGCAGCTTAGGACGGGCAGGGGACTATGGCTACACCTTC
CASSLGRAGDYGYTF
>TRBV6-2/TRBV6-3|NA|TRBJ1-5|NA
TGTGCCAGCAGCAACTCCCGCAGGGGCGCTGGTCAGCCCCTGCATTTT
CASSNSRRGAGQPLHF
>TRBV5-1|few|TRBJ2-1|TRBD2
TGCGCCAGCAGCTCGCCCACCGGGACTAGCGGATACAATGAGCAGTTCTTC
CASSSPTGTSGYNEQFF
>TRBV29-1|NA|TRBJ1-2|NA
TGCAGCGTTGAAGTGAACTACTATGGCTACACCTTC
CSVEVNYYGYTF
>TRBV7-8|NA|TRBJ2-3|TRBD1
TGTGCCAGCAGCTTATCCGCCCGGGACAGGGGGCTGGAAAGCACAGATACGCAGTATTTT
CASSLSARDRGLESTDTQYF
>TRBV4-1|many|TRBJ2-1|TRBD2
TGCGCCAGCAGAGAAACAGCGGGAGGGAATGATGAGCAGTTCTTC
CASRETAGGNDEQFF
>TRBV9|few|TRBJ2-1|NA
TGTGCCAGCAGCGTAAATGACTACAATGAGCAGTTCTTC
CASSVNDYNEQFF
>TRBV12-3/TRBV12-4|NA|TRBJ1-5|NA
TGTGCCAGCAGTCCCCGGGAAACAAATCAGCCCCAGCATTTT
CASSPRETNQPQHF
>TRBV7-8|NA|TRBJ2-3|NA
TGTGCCAGCAGCTTCCGGATGATCCCAGATACGCAGTATTTT
CASSFRMIPDTQYF
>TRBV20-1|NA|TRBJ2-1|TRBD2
TGCAGTGCTGGTCGGGGCGGGGGGGCCATTAATGAGCAGTTCTTC
CSAGRGGGAINEQFF
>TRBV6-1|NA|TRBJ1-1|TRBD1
TGTGCCAGCAGTGCTTGGACAGGGATATCTGAAGCTTTCTTT
CASSAWTGISEAFF
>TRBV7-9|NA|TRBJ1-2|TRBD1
TGTGCCAGCAGCTTAACGTCACAGGGGCCCTATGGCTACACCTTC
CASSLTSQGPYGYTF
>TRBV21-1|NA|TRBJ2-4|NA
TGTGCCAGGGAATTGGGTGTAGCCAAAAACATTCAGTACTTC
CARELGVAKNIQYF
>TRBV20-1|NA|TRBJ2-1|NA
TGCAGTGCTAGTTATAAGGGTTGGAACAATGAGCAGTTCTTC
CSASYKGWNNEQFF
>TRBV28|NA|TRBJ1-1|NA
TGTGCCAGCAGGAGAACAGGCATCCTGGGGGCTGAAGCTTTCTTT
CASRRTGILGAEAFF
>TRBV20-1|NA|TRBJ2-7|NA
TGCAGTGCCGCCCCAGGGACCCCGTACGAGCAGTACTTC
CSAAPGTPYEQYF
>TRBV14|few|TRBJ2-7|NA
TGTGCCAGCAGCCGCTCGGACAGCTATTACGAGCAGTACTTC
CASSRSDSYYEQYF
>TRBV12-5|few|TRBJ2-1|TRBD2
TGTGCTAGTGGTTTGAGTGGAGCGGGGGGGCGTAATGAGCAGTTCTTC
CASGLSGAGGRNEQFF
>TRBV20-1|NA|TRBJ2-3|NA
TGCAGTGCTAAAAAGTACTCTACAGATACGCAGTATTTT
CSAKKYSTDTQYF
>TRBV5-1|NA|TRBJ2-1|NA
TGCGCCAGCGGTAGCGTGACCTACAATGAGCAGTTCTTC
CASGSVTYNEQFF
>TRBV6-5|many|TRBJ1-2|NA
TGTGCCAGCACCCGGGGGGAGAACTATGGCTACACCTTC
CASTRGENYGYTF
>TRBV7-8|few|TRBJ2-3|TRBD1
TGTGCCAGCAGCTTAAGACAGGGACCTTCCCGCACAGATACGCAGTATTTT
CASSLRQGPSRTDTQYF
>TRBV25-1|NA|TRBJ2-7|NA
TGTGCCAGCAATGGGGAATCTCTTCGGCACGAGCAGTACTTC
CASNGESLRHEQYF